The 29 T cell receptor beta chains below come from one sample, sequenced in a study of shared clonotypes between healthy human individuals. Repertoires were generated with immunoSEQ multiplex PCR, while TCRdb's copy carries only in-frame clones and drops some. Of over a million clones listed, about 80% were seen once; the top ten hold 0.5% to 0.6%. The sequencing sample was made of memory CD4+ T cells from PBMCs. The sample's subset: CD45RA-negative fraction. The receptors come from a man aged 18-30 years in good health. Some clones in this sample may be carry-over from other donors' samples.

This CDR3 is CAISDRAASGRSSYNEQFF. CDR3 DNA: TGTGCCATCAGTGATAGGGCCGCTAGCGGGAGGAGCTCCTACAATGAGCAGTTCTTC. The chain recombines TRBV10-3 with TRBJ2-1, with 11 bases fitting TRBD2. The germline CDR1 and CDR2 sequences are ENHRY and SYGVKD. The V segment lost 3 bases and the J segment 0 bases; nucleotides outside the gene matches: 10. This CDR3 has 19 residues.

Concerning this clone: Other nucleotide sequences in the sample specify the same CDR3. The chain employs TRBV20-1 and TRBJ2-5; no definite D call. Trimming shortened V by 6 bases and J by 2 bases, and 4 bases separated the two germline ends. There are 10 residues in the CDR3. Germline loops: CDR1 DFQATT, CDR2 SNEGSKA (reference sequence). Here the CDR3 reads CSAGQETQYF. CDR3 DNA sequence: TGCAGTGCCGGGCAAGAGACCCAGTACTTC.

Remarks on this clone: This same CDR3 is encoded by further DNA sequences in the sample. This sequence joins TRBV10-3 and TRBJ2-5; the D gene is possibly TRBD2 (6 bases). V lost 0 bases, J lost 1 base, and 9 bases lay in between. Per germline, CDR1 ENHRY and CDR2 SYGVKD. The CDR3 extends over 15 amino acids. The CDR3 DNA sequence: TGTGCCATCAGTGAGTCTGGCGGGGTCCAAGAGACCCAGTACTTC. Its translation: CAISESGGVQETQYF.

This rearrangement joins TRBV7-8 to TRBJ2-5; 12 nucleotides align to TRBD2. Germline V gene data show CDR1 as SGHVS and CDR2 as FQNEAQ. The trim removed 5 bases at V and 5 bases at J, leaving 9 bases unmatched. The CDR3 loop spans 16 amino acids. CDR3 amino acids: CASSQRLAGVMETQYF. CDR3 nucleotides: TGTGCCAGCAGCCAACGACTAGCGGGAGTTATGGAGACCCAGTACTTC.

V and J are TRBV6-7 and TRBJ1-4, with 9 nucleotides matching TRBD1. TRBV6-7 is an ORF, and what it does is uncertain. V lost 4 bases, J lost 5 bases, and 5 bases stayed unmatched. The CDR3 is 15 amino acids. The CDR3 is CASSSQGATNEKLFF. As DNA, the CDR3 is TGTGCCAGCAGTTCACAGGGGGCGACGAATGAAAAACTGTTTTTT.

As for this clone: The sample holds other DNA sequences that translate to the same CDR3. V usage is TRBV7-2 and J usage is TRBJ2-5; no reliable D call. CDR1 SGHTA and CDR2 FQGNSA come from the germline V gene. Trimming removed 1 base at V and 6 bases at J, with 0 bases between. The CDR3 loop spans 10 amino acids. The chain's CDR3 is CASSLETQYF. CDR3 bases: TGTGCCAGCAGCTTAGAGACCCAGTACTTC.

About this clone itself: This specimen includes other DNA sequences encoding the same CDR3. CDR3 DNA sequence: TGCGCCAGCAGCTTAGGGACAGGGGGAACTGAAGCTTTCTTT. As protein: CASSLGTGGTEAFF. The J gene is TRBJ1-1, the V gene TRBV5-1, with TRBD1 identical over 11 bases. Germline lookup yields CDR1 SGHRS and CDR2 YFSETQ. The V gene end was trimmed by 2 bases and the J gene end by 5 bases; junction bases not matched to a gene: 2. The CDR3 is 14 residues long.

The sample holds one count of this clone. The J gene is TRBJ1-2, the V gene TRBV5-5; D uncertain. Germline lookup yields CDR1 SGHKS and CDR2 YYEKEE (reference sequence). The ends were cut back, 0 bases at V and 5 bases at J, with 5 bases in the middle. The CDR3 has 12 amino acids. The CDR3 DNA sequence: TGTGCCAGCAGCTTGGCGAGTTATGGCTACACCTTC. Its protein product is CASSLASYGYTF. The full variable domain, in which reference TRBV5-5 and TRBJ1-2 provide the parts outside the CDR3, is DAGVTQSPTHLIKTRGQQVTLRCSPISGHKSVSWYQQVLGQGPQFIFQYYEKEERGRGNFPDRFSARQFPNYSSELNVNALLLGDSALYLCASSLASYGYTFGSGTRLTVV.

V and J are TRBV27 and TRBJ2-7; possibly TRBD2 for D (6 bases). CDR1 and CDR2 from the germline V gene are MNHEY and SMNVEV (reference sequence). Trimming pared 5 bases from V and 5 bases from J, leaving 19 bases between. This CDR3 is built from 15 residues. CDR3: CASSLRYREFHEQYF. The CDR3 nucleotides are TGTGCCAGCAGTCTCCGCTACCGGGAGTTCCACGAGCAGTACTTC.

In its sample, this clone was seen once. This chain joins TRBV5-1 and TRBJ2-7; the D is unclear. In germline, CDR1 is SGHRS, CDR2 YFSETQ. The CDR3 has 12 amino acids. V was trimmed by 0 bases and J by 6 bases, leaving 7 bases between them. CDR3 residues: CASSLDLLEQYF. The CDR3 bases are TGCGCCAGCAGCTTGGACCTCCTCGAGCAGTACTTC.

This clone was picked up a small number of times. The rearrangement uses TRBV5-1 and TRBJ2-7; 10 bases are shared with TRBD1. CDR1 and CDR2 (germline): SGHRS, YFSETQ. The CDR3 totals 14 residues. The V segment lost 4 bases and the J segment 3 bases; nucleotides outside the gene matches: 4. The chain's CDR3 is CASSPGTGVYEQYF. The CDR3 nucleotides are TGCGCCAGCAGCCCGGGGACAGGGGTCTACGAGCAGTACTTC.

This clone was detected a few times. The CDR3 DNA reads as TGTGCCAGCAGCGTAGAGGCGGGGGCGGACACTGAAGCTTTCTTT. Translating it yields CASSVEAGADTEAFF. J is TRBJ1-1 and V is TRBV9; possible D gene TRBD1, 6 bases. The CDR3 length is 15 residues. Trimming removed 0 bases from V and 3 bases from J, with 12 bases in between. Germline V lookup: CDR1 SGDLS, CDR2 YYNGEE.

Turning to this clone: The same CDR3 also results from other DNA sequences found in this sample. The chain joins TRBV5-1 to TRBJ1-1; TRBD1 might be the D (6 bases). Germline values: CDR1 SGHRS, CDR2 YFSETQ. This CDR3 is 14 amino acids long. The V and J ends lost 3 bases and 4 bases respectively, with 13 bases between them. CDR3 coding DNA: TGCGCCAGCAGCTCCTCAGGGGATGGCACTGAAGCTTTCTTT. Residues: CASSSSGDGTEAFF.

Here the CDR3 reads CASSQSGTGGYEKLFF. The DNA for the CDR3 is TGCGCCAGCAGCCAATCCGGGACAGGGGGCTATGAAAAACTGTTTTTT. The chain employs TRBV4-1 and TRBJ1-4; 12 nucleotides align to TRBD1. The CDR3 has 16 residues. Germline CDR1 and CDR2: MGHRA and YSYEKL. V shed 2 bases and J 6 bases; nucleotides not matched to a gene: 4.

CDR3 residues: CASRTGQSNTGELFF. Here the CDR3 DNA reads TGTGCCAGTAGGACGGGACAGTCGAACACCGGGGAGCTGTTTTTT. V and J are TRBV19 and TRBJ2-2, with TRBD1 matching over 7 bases. Trimming at V came to 6 bases and at J to 0 bases, leaving 4 bases not matched to a gene. Germline values: CDR1 LNHDA, CDR2 SQIVND (reference sequence). This CDR3 has 15 residues.

The genes are TRBV7-2 and TRBJ2-1, with TRBD1 matching 12 bases. With V trimmed by 2 bases and J by 12 bases, 11 bases remained unmatched. This CDR3 has 16 amino acids. CDR1 is SGHTA and CDR2 is FQGNSA in the germline V gene. In DNA form, the CDR3 reads TGTGCCAGCAGCTTAAAGTTTAGGGACAGGGGGCCGGTGCAGTTCTTC. Its protein product is CASSLKFRDRGPVQFF. Variable domain in full (rest from reference TRBV7-2 and TRBJ2-1): GAGVSQSPSNKVTEKGKDVELRCDPISGHTALYWYRQSLGQGLEFLIYFQGNSAPDKSGLPSDRFSAERTGGSVSTLTIQRTQQEDSAVYLCASSLKFRDRGPVQFFGPGTRLTVL.

V and J are TRBV9 and TRBJ1-1; D perhaps matches TRBD1 (5 bases). Trimming removed 3 bases from V and 5 bases from J, with 17 bases in between. Germline V gives CDR1 SGDLS, CDR2 YYNGEE. The CDR3 is made up of 15 amino acids. Here the CDR3 reads CASSGPGRAITEAFF. For the CDR3, the DNA is TGTGCCAGCAGCGGCCCTGGCAGGGCGATAACTGAAGCTTTCTTT.

The chain combines TRBV5-1 with TRBJ1-1; D not resolved. Looked up from germline, CDR1 is SGHRS and CDR2 is YFSETQ. Between the trimmed V and J ends, which lost 2 bases and 5 bases, there was a span of 13 bases. CDR3 length: 14 amino acids. DNA of the CDR3: TGCGCCAGCAGCTTTGGCAGTAAGAATACTGAAGCTTTCTTT. The encoded protein is CASSFGSKNTEAFF.

This clone was observed a handful of times. The gene calls are TRBV19 and TRBJ2-2, with TRBD2 matching 11 bases. Germline values: CDR1 LNHDA, CDR2 SQIVND (reference sequence). The CDR3 has 19 amino acids. V gave up 6 bases and J gave up 6 bases; unmatched junction bases: 18. The CDR3 reads CASSPRGLLAGDRSGELFF. The CDR3 DNA reads as TGTGCCAGTAGCCCCAGAGGCCTACTAGCGGGAGATAGATCCGGGGAGCTGTTTTTT.

The rearrangement links TRBV6-6 to TRBJ2-1; 10 bases agree with TRBD2. CDR3 length: 15 amino acids. Germline trimming cut 4 bases from V and 2 bases from J; bases unmatched to any gene: 2. In germline, CDR1 is MNHNY, CDR2 SVGAGI (reference sequence). For the CDR3, the DNA is TGTGCCAGCAGTTTTACTAGCGGGGCCTACAATGAGCAGTTCTTC. This gives the protein CASSFTSGAYNEQFF.

As concerns this clone: Distinct nucleotide sequences in the sample also encode this CDR3. The rearrangement joins TRBV5-1 to TRBJ1-4; a possible D gene is TRBD1 (5 bases). V gave up 1 base and J gave up 4 bases, with 8 bases separating them. From germline, CDR1 is SGHRS and CDR2 YFSETQ. CDR3 length: 14 residues. Here the CDR3 reads CASSLTGINEKLFF. In DNA form, the CDR3 reads TGCGCCAGCAGCTTGACAGGAATTAATGAAAAACTGTTTTTT.

This chain uses TRBV6-9 with TRBJ1-2; tentative D call: TRBD1 (6 bases). This CDR3 has 15 residues. V dropped 9 bases and J dropped 0 bases, with 17 bases sitting between them. CDR1 and CDR2 (germline): MNHGY, SVAAGI. The CDR3 coding sequence is TGTGCCAGATCTACGGGGGGGCGGCCTAACTATGGCTACACCTTC. Its protein product is CARSTGGRPNYGYTF.

This chain links TRBV10-3 with TRBJ1-5, with D maybe TRBD1 (5 bases). From germline, CDR1 is ENHRY and CDR2 SYGVKD. The CDR3 is 15 residues long. Deletions cut 3 bases from V and 1 base from J, with 10 bases between. The CDR3 sequence is CAISEQVGSNQPQHF. CDR3 DNA sequence: TGTGCCATCAGTGAACAGGTCGGAAGCAATCAGCCCCAGCATTTT.

The CDR3 sequence: CASSQSCPGELFF. The CDR3 region has the DNA TGCGCCAGCAGTCAATCATGTCCCGGGGAGCTGTTTTTT. This rearrangement joins TRBV23-1 to TRBJ2-2, with no clear D. TRBV23-1 is an open reading frame, and its role is uncertain. The CDR3 has 13 residues. V lost 0 bases and J lost 6, with 5 bases in between.

The chain employs TRBV10-3 and TRBJ2-7, with no clear D. The CDR3 loop spans 12 amino acids. Germline values: CDR1 ENHRY, CDR2 SYGVKD. Trimming removed 3 bases from V and 1 base from J, with 4 bases in between. CDR3 residues: CAISEWSYEQYF. For the CDR3, the DNA is TGTGCCATCAGTGAATGGTCCTACGAGCAGTACTTC.

Points on this clone: Compared with germline, one end of the junction differs, possibly owing to a read error. The genes are TRBV18 and TRBJ2-5, with 7 bases matching TRBD1. From germline, CDR1 is KGHSH and CDR2 LQKENI. This CDR3 is built from 11 residues. This chain's CDR3 is CASSTDRHQHF. The DNA of the CDR3 is TGTGCCAGCTCAACGGACAGGCACCAGCACTTC.

In DNA, the CDR3 is TGTGCCAGCAGCCCAACCTCAGGACTAGCGTCGGCCTACAATGAGCAGTTCTTC. Translating it yields CASSPTSGLASAYNEQFF. The V and J genes are TRBV9 and TRBJ2-1; 9 nucleotides match TRBD2. This CDR3 contains 18 residues. V gave up 4 bases and J gave up 2 bases; unmatched junction bases: 13. The germline V gene encodes CDR1 SGDLS and CDR2 YYNGEE.

This clone was recorded once. V is TRBV5-1 and J is TRBJ2-2; D call uncertain. Germline V CDR1 and CDR2: SGHRS, YFSETQ. The CDR3 sequence is 14 residues long. With 2 bases removed from V and 0 bases from J, the gap between germline ends came to 5 bases. The CDR3 DNA sequence: TGCGCCAGCAGCTTCGCCACGAACACCGGGGAGCTGTTTTTT. It translates to CASSFATNTGELFF.

As to this clone: An end of the junction does not agree with germline; a read error may underlie this. This chain uses TRBV5-1 with TRBJ1-1; unclear D gene. CDR1 and CDR2 from the germline V gene are SGHRS and YFSETQ. The CDR3 is 14 amino acids. CDR3 sequence: CASNLLLENTEAFF. The CDR3 DNA reads TGCGCCAGCAACTTGTTGCTGGAGAACACTGAAGCTTTCTTT.